A selection of T cell receptor beta chains follows, all from one sample in a study of shared clonotypes between healthy human individuals. TCRdb's table, derived via immunoSEQ multiplex PCR, lists solely in-frame clones and lacks some. The table has hundreds of thousands of clones, around 80% seen once. The sample consisted of PBMCs. The receptor source for this set is a woman aged 40 to 55 in good health. Some clones in this sample may be carry-over from other donors' samples. Each CDR3 is given with its conserved first and last residue. D genes are given only for firm matches. Clone size is not always given. Where it is, it says once, few, many or a class for expanded clones.

cdr3_nt: TGTGCCTGGAGTGTACAAGGGGCGCTTGGGTTTTTAGGCAATCAGCCCCAGCATTTT
cdr3_aa: CAWSVQGALGFLGNQPQHF
clone_size: NA
v_call: TRBV30
j_call: TRBJ1-5
d_call: NA

cdr3_nt: TGTGCCAGCAGCCAGACTTTTTACGGCTACACCTTC
cdr3_aa: CASSQTFYGYTF
clone_size: NA
v_call: TRBV28
j_call: TRBJ1-2
d_call: NA

cdr3_nt: TGTGCCAGCAGTGATAAGTGGGACACCGGGGAGCTGTTTTTT
cdr3_aa: CASSDKWDTGELFF
clone_size: NA
v_call: TRBV6-1
j_call: TRBJ2-2
d_call: NA

cdr3_nt: TGTGCCAGCAGTACGGGGTATAGGTACGAGCAGTACTTC
cdr3_aa: CASSTGYRYEQYF
clone_size: NA
v_call: TRBV28
j_call: TRBJ2-7
d_call: NA

cdr3_nt: TGTGCCAGCAGCCAGCGCTCGGACAGGGGCACCGGGGAGCTGTTTTTT
cdr3_aa: CASSQRSDRGTGELFF
clone_size: NA
v_call: TRBV11-2
j_call: TRBJ2-2
d_call: TRBD1

cdr3_nt: TGTGCCAGCAGCCAAGATAGTACCCATGGCTACACCTTC
cdr3_aa: CASSQDSTHGYTF
clone_size: NA
v_call: TRBV14
j_call: TRBJ1-2
d_call: NA

cdr3_nt: TGTGCCTGGAGAGGGCCATCCTACGAGCAGTACTTC
cdr3_aa: CAWRGPSYEQYF
clone_size: once
v_call: TRBV30
j_call: TRBJ2-7
d_call: NA

cdr3_nt: TGCGCCAGCAGCCAAGTTGGGGGAGGGTACAATGAGCAGTTCTTC
cdr3_aa: CASSQVGGGYNEQFF
clone_size: NA
v_call: TRBV4-3
j_call: TRBJ2-1
d_call: TRBD2

cdr3_nt: TGTGCCAGTAGTATGGGACAACAAGAGACCCAGTACTTC
cdr3_aa: CASSMGQQETQYF
clone_size: NA
v_call: TRBV19
j_call: TRBJ2-5
d_call: NA

cdr3_nt: TGTGCCAGCAGCTTAACGGGGCTAGCCGGCGGGGAGCTGTTTTTT
cdr3_aa: CASSLTGLAGGELFF
clone_size: NA
v_call: TRBV7-3
j_call: TRBJ2-2
d_call: NA

cdr3_nt: TGTGCCAGCAGCTTATTGGATATAGCCGGGGAGCTGTTTTTT
cdr3_aa: CASSLLDIAGELFF
clone_size: NA
v_call: TRBV7-6
j_call: TRBJ2-2
d_call: NA

cdr3_nt: TGTGCCAGCAGCTTGCCGGAGCTAGAGGCCGGAAGGGATGAGCAGTTCTTC
cdr3_aa: CASSLPELEAGRDEQFF
clone_size: NA
v_call: TRBV5-6
j_call: TRBJ2-1
d_call: NA

cdr3_nt: TGTGCCAGCAGCCGTAACAGGGACCTTTCCTACAATGAGCAGTTCTTC
cdr3_aa: CASSRNRDLSYNEQFF
clone_size: NA
v_call: TRBV27
j_call: TRBJ2-1
d_call: NA

cdr3_nt: TGTGCCAGCAGTTGGGGCGGCGCAGAGAACACTGAAGCTTTCTTT
cdr3_aa: CASSWGGAENTEAFF
clone_size: NA
v_call: TRBV28
j_call: TRBJ1-1
d_call: NA

cdr3_nt: TGTGCCAGCAGTCCGGGGACTAGCGGGAACAATGAGCAGTTCTTC
cdr3_aa: CASSPGTSGNNEQFF
clone_size: NA
v_call: TRBV27
j_call: TRBJ2-1
d_call: TRBD2

cdr3_nt: TGTGCCAGCAGTTTAAATATCCAGTTGAACTATGGCTACACCTTC
cdr3_aa: CASSLNIQLNYGYTF
clone_size: NA
v_call: TRBV27
j_call: TRBJ1-2
d_call: NA

cdr3_nt: TGTGCCACCAGCAGAGTCACAAACACTGAAGCTTTCTTT
cdr3_aa: CATSRVTNTEAFF
clone_size: NA
v_call: TRBV15
j_call: TRBJ1-1
d_call: NA

cdr3_nt: TGTGCCAGCAGCCCTGTTGGACTAGCATTGAGGGCCCAGTACTTC
cdr3_aa: CASSPVGLALRAQYF
clone_size: few
v_call: TRBV27
j_call: TRBJ2-5
d_call: TRBD2

cdr3_nt: TGTGCCAGCAGTTCACCGACAGGGGCCAACGTCCTGACTTTC
cdr3_aa: CASSSPTGANVLTF
clone_size: few
v_call: TRBV28
j_call: TRBJ2-6
d_call: NA

cdr3_nt: TGCGCCAGCAGCTTGATCCCGCTTACAGGGGGCGCCTACGAGCAGTACTTC
cdr3_aa: CASSLIPLTGGAYEQYF
clone_size: NA
v_call: TRBV5-1
j_call: TRBJ2-7
d_call: TRBD1

cdr3_nt: TGTGCCAGCAGCACACAGGGATTACGCTACGAGCAGTACTTC
cdr3_aa: CASSTQGLRYEQYF
clone_size: NA
v_call: TRBV7-8
j_call: TRBJ2-7
d_call: NA

cdr3_nt: TGTGCCAGTAGTGTTGCCCCAGGCGAGCAGTACTTC
cdr3_aa: CASSVAPGEQYF
clone_size: NA
v_call: TRBV19
j_call: TRBJ2-7
d_call: NA

cdr3_nt: TGTGCCAGCAGCTTAACTAGCGGGAGTTACGAGCAGTACTTC
cdr3_aa: CASSLTSGSYEQYF
clone_size: NA
v_call: TRBV11-2
j_call: TRBJ2-7
d_call: TRBD2

cdr3_nt: TGCAGCGGGGGACAGGGGGAGTACGAGCAGTACTTC
cdr3_aa: CSGGQGEYEQYF
clone_size: NA
v_call: TRBV29-1
j_call: TRBJ2-7
d_call: TRBD1

cdr3_nt: TGTGCCAGCAGCCTCGGGACCCTGGATACGCAGTATTTT
cdr3_aa: CASSLGTLDTQYF
clone_size: many
v_call: TRBV11-3
j_call: TRBJ2-3
d_call: NA

cdr3_nt: TGTGCCAGCAGCTCATTTAGGGGAGGTGAAGAGCAGTTCTTC
cdr3_aa: CASSSFRGGEEQFF
clone_size: many
v_call: TRBV9
j_call: TRBJ2-1
d_call: NA

cdr3_nt: TGTGCCAGTAGTCCGCGGACAGGGGGCAATGAGCAGTTCTTC
cdr3_aa: CASSPRTGGNEQFF
clone_size: NA
v_call: TRBV19
j_call: TRBJ2-1
d_call: TRBD1

cdr3_nt: TGTGCCAGCAGCCAGGCCGGACAGGGGGCCGGGGAGCTGTTTTTT
cdr3_aa: CASSQAGQGAGELFF
clone_size: once
v_call: TRBV2
j_call: TRBJ2-2
d_call: TRBD1

cdr3_nt: TGTGCCAGCAGCTTAGATTTGGGTCAGCCCCAGCATTTT
cdr3_aa: CASSLDLGQPQHF
clone_size: many
v_call: TRBV11-2
j_call: TRBJ1-5
d_call: NA

cdr3_nt: TGTGCCTGGAGTCGGGGACGGCTAGGATCGGATAGCAATCAGCCCCAGCATTTT
cdr3_aa: CAWSRGRLGSDSNQPQHF
clone_size: NA
v_call: TRBV30
j_call: TRBJ1-5
d_call: NA

cdr3_nt: TGTGCCAGCTCACCACAGGGGGCGGGCGGCTACACCTTC
cdr3_aa: CASSPQGAGGYTF
clone_size: NA
v_call: TRBV18
j_call: TRBJ1-2
d_call: TRBD1

cdr3_nt: TGCAGCGTTGCCTTCGTTCAAGAGACCCAGTACTTC
cdr3_aa: CSVAFVQETQYF
clone_size: NA
v_call: TRBV29-1
j_call: TRBJ2-5
d_call: NA

cdr3_nt: TGTGCCAGCAGCAGACTAGCGGGAGTCCACGAGCAGTACTTC
cdr3_aa: CASSRLAGVHEQYF
clone_size: NA
v_call: TRBV2
j_call: TRBJ2-7
d_call: TRBD2